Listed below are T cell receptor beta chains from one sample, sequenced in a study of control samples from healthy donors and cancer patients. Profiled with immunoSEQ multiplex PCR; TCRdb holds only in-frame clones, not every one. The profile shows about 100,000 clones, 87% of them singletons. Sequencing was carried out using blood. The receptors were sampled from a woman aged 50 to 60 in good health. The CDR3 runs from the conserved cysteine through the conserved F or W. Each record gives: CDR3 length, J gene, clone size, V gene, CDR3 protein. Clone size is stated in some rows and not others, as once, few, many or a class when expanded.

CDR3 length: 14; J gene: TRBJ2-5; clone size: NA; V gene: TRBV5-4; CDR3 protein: CASSFSGGQETQYF
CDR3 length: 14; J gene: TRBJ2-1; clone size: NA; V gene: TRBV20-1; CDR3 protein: CSASFPTGWSEQFF
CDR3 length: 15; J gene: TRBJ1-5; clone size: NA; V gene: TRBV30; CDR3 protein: CACRDNQYSNQPQHF
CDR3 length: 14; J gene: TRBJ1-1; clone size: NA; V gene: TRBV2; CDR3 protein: CASSGWLQNTEAFF
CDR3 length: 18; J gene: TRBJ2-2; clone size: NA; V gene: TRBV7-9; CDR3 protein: CASSLAIRATANTGELFF
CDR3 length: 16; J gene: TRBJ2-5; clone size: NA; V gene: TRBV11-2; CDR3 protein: CASSLGGTRGQETQYF
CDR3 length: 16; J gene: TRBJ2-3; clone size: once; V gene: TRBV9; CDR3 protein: CASRLVASGSTDTQYF
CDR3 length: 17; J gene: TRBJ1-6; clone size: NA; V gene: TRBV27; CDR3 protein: CASKGHALISYNSPLHF
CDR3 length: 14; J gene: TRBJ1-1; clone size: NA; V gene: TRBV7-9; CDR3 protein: CASTLQVLNTEAFF
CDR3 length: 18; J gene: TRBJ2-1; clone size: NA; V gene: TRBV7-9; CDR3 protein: CASSLHLGRGLDNNEQFF
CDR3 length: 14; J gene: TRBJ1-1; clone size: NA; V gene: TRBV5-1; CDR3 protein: CASSFSPRDTEAFF
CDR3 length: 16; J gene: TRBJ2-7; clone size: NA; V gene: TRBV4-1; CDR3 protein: CASSLSRQGGSYEQYF
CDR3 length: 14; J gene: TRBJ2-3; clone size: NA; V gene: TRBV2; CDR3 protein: CASSVQGGADTQYF
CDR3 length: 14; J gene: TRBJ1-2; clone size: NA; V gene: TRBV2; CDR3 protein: CASSERRVSYGYTF
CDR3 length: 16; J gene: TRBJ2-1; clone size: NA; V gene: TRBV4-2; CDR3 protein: CASSPGGSGRLNEQFF
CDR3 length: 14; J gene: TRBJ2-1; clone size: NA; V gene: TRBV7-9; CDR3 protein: CASLGPKEINEQFF
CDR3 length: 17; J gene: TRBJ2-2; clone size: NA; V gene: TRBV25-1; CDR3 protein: CASSEYIPARGTGELFF
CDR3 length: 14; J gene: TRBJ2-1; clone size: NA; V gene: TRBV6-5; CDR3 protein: CASSTGRSYNEQFF
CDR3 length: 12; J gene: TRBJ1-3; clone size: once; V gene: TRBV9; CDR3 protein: CASSVGSNTIYF
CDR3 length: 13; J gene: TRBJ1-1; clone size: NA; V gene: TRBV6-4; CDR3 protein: CASRSRENTEAFF
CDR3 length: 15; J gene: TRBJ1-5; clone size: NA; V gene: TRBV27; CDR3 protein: CASSLYGALRQPQHF
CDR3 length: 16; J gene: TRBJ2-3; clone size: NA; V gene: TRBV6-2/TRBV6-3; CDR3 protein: CASSLRTFSSTDTQYF
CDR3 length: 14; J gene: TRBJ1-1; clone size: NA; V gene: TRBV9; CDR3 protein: CASSALTGRNEAFF
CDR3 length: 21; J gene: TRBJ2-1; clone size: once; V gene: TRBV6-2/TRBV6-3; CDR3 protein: CASSYPTAVTSGTISYNEQFF
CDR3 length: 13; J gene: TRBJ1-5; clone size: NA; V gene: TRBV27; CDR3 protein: CASSSPLGQPQHF
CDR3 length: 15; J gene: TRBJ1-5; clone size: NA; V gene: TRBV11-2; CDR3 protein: CASSLGDSPHQPQHF
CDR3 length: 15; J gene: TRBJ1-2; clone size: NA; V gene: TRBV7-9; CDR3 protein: CASSSWTGNNYGYTF
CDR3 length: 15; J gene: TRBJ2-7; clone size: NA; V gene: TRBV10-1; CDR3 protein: CASSGGDGSSYEQYF
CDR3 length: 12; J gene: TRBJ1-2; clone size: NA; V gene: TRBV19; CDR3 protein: CAIADSYYGYTF
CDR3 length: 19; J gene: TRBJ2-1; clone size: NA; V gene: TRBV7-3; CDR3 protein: CASSPQSGAELISYNEQFF
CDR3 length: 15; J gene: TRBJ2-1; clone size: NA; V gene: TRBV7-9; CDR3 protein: CASSPGLAAHNEQFF
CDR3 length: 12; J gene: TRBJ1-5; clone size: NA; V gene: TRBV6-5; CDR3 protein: CASRQDHQPQHF
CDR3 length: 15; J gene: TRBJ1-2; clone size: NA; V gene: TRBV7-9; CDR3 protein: CASSLAGGSNYGYTF
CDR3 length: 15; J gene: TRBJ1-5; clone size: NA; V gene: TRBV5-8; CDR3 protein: CASSLVRRDNQPQHF
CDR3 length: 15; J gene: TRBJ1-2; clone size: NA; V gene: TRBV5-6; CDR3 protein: CASSLVSAVDYGYTF
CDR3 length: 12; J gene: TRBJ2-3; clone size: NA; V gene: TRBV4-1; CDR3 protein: CASSQDRDTQYF
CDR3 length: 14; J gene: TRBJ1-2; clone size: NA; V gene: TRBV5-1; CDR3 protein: CASRDSGGDYGYTF
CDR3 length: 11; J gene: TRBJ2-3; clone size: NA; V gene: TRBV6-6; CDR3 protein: CASSSPGSQYF
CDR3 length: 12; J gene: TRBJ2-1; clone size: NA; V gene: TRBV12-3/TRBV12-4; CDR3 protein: CASSNSFNEQFF
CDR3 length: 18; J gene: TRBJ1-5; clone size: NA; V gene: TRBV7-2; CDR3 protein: CASREPGGLTRGNQPQHF
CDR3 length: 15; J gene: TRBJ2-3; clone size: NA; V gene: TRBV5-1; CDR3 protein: CASSVTRTGTDTQYF
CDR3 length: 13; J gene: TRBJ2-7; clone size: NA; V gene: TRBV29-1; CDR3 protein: CSVPGHNSYEQYF
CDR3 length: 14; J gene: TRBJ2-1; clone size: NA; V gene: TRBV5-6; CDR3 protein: CASSLVAPWDEQFF
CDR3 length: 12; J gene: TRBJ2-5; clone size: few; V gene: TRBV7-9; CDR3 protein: CASSGLGETQYF
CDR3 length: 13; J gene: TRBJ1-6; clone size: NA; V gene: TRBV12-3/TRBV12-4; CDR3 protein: CASSRSSNSPLHF
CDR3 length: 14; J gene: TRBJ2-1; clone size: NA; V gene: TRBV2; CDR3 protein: CATTEEISYNEQFF